This T cell receptor beta chain was obtained from a study of metastatic and nonmetastatic thyroid tumors. Study-wide results and caveats: According to reports, the diversity of TCR beta was significantly higher in malignant thyroid tumors than in benign nodules, and this held in both blood and tumor samples.

Patients underwent thyroid surgery, and none had received any treatment before it. TCRdb re-called the PCR reads with MiXCR. The sample includes about 30,000 clones, around 25% seen only once; the top ten take about 8.9%. The CDR3 contains 18 residues. In germline, CDR1 is SGHDT, CDR2 YYEEEE. Germline trimming cut 2 bases from V and 4 bases from J; bases unmatched to any gene: 12. This clone was seen ten or more times. The antigen remains undetermined. The J gene is TRBJ1-6, the V gene TRBV5-6; TRBD1 matches at 7 bases. The clonotype was recovered from a female donor with papillary thyroid cancer or a benign thyroid nodule (not recorded which). Some clones in this sample may be carry-over from other donors' samples. Sequencing was performed on blood. As DNA, the CDR3 is TGTGCCAGCAGCTTTGGCAGGGGGAGCCCGGCTTATAATTCACCCCTCCACTTT. Protein product: CASSFGRGSPAYNSPLHF.